This T cell receptor beta chain was documented in a study of T cell repertoires in cytomegalovirus infection (dated by TCRdb to about 2019). For context, the study as a whole: Donor HLA type was relevant to the analysis, because carriage of CMV infection together with the matching HLA type was indicated by public TCR beta signatures. Overall study outcomes, separate from this receptor: Cumulative frequency of public TCR beta family members discriminated carriers of CMV infection plus the relevant HLA type in this cohort and an independent 352-donor cohort. The ex vivo response was dominated by HLA-C-restricted CMV-specific TCR beta clonotypes, and the single most frequent clonotype in two of eight donors was supplied by these HLA-C-restricted clonotypes.

This clonotype occurred many times. Its antigen remains unidentified. The input lacks base qualities; no much larger clone sits a single base away. For this chain, trimming is 3 bases at the V end and 4 bases at the J end, and the number of junction bases without a gene match is 4. CDR1 SGHVS and CDR2 FNYEAQ were looked up in the germline V gene. The cysteine opens and the phenylalanine closes a CDR3 of 14 amino acids. Only the CDR3 portion is preserved as DNA: 42 bases, with reading frame beginning at the first base. Sequencing took place on an Illumina HiSeq 1500. TCRdb handled the public reads itself, with Q25 trimming in fastp and clone calling in MiXCR, and kept productive beta chains. Rows are unified per CDR3 protein, each entry keeping the most common DNA and genes. The sample table holds roughly 720,000 distinct CDR3 sequences, of which approximately 40% were seen once. The ten largest account for about 2.8% of the sample.

Material: PBMCs. This sequence was found in a human donor in good health (CMV status not recorded). Some clones in this sample may be carry-over from other donors' samples. The chain couples TRBV7-6 to TRBJ1-1; TRBD1 matches 8 bases in the middle. Here is the DNA: TGTGCCAGCAGCTTGACAGGGGCTGGCACTGAAGCTTTCTTT. This codes for CASSLTGAGTEAFF.